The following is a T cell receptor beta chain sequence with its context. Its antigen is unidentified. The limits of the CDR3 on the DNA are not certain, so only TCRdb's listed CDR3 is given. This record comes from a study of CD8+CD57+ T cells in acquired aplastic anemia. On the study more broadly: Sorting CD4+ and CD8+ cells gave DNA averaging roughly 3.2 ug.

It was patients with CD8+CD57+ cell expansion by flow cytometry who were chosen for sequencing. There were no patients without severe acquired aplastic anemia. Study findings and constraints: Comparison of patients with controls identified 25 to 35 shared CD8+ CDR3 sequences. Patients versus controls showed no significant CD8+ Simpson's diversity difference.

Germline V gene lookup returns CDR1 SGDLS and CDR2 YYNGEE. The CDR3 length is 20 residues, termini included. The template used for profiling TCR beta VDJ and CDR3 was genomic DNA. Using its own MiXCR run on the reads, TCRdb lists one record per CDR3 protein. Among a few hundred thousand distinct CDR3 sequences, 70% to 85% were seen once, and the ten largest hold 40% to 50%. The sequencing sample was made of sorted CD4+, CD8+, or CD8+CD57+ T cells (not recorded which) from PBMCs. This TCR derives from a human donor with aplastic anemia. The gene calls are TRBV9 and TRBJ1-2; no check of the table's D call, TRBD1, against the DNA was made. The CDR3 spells CASGGAGNIQYFGADYGYTF.